This T cell receptor (beta chain) was profiled in a study of cytomegalovirus exposure and HLA in healthy donors. Vbeta (60) and Jbeta (13) primers were used in the PCR. Profiled with immunoSEQ multiplex PCR; TCRdb holds only in-frame clones, not every one. There are some 75,000 clones in the sample, with 4.5% to 5% held by the top ten. This receptor was taken from a man aged 40-50 years in good health and CMV-seronegative. Sequencing input: PBMCs.

CDR3: CASSSGRALSNYGYTF. The DNA for the CDR3 is TGTGCCAGCAGCTCAGGCAGGGCCCTTTCTAACTATGGCTACACCTTC. J is TRBJ1-2 and V is TRBV7-6; D possibly corresponds to TRBD1 (5 bases). The germline V and J ends were trimmed by 4 bases and 0 bases, with 15 bases remaining between them. Germline-derived CDR1 and CDR2 are SGHVS and FNYEAQ. The CDR3 extends over 16 amino acids. Drawing the rest from reference TRBV7-6 and TRBJ1-2, the complete variable domain is GAGVSQSPRYKVTKRGQDVALRCDPISGHVSLYWYRQALGQGPEFLTYFNYEAQQDKSGLPNDRFSAERPEGSISTLTIQRTEQRDSAMYRCASSSGRALSNYGYTFGSGTRLTVV.